What follows describes a single TCR beta chain. Its antigen is not known. Assay used: immunoSEQ multiplex PCR; TCRdb lists only in-frame clones, some missing. Of some 11,000 clones listed, approximately 86% are singletons. Repertoires were sampled repeatedly during chemoradiotherapy. V dropped 2 bases and J dropped 0 bases, with 11 bases sitting between them. The CDR3 covers 16 residues. Per the germline V gene, CDR1 is KGHSH and CDR2 is LQKENI. The data are from a study of chemoradiotherapy in HPV16-positive cancers. Whole-study results and caveats: Candidate HPV-specific clones and E7-related TCR motifs grew in tumor during treatment.

The rearrangement links TRBV18 to TRBJ1-3, with D tentatively TRBD1 (6 bases). Sequenced here: blood, sampled from a patient who underwent chemoradiotherapy. This receptor was taken from a human donor with HPV-associated anogenital cancer. The DNA of the CDR3 is TGTGCCAGCTCACCATCTCAGGGGTACTCTGGAAACACCATATATTTT. This encodes CASSPSQGYSGNTIYF.